This T cell receptor (beta chain) stems from a study of cytomegalovirus exposure and HLA in healthy donors (dated by TCRdb to the late 2010s). About the full investigation: In an earlier analysis of some 550 of the donors, 250 to 300 Gb of sequence data and 117 million unique TCR beta sequences from about 190 million T cells were reported. Approximately 300 gigabases of sequencing data and approximately 91 million unique TCR sequences made up an early release that covered approximately 620 HLA-typed donors. Of the approximately 400 genotyped donors, approximately 81% were placed in the genetic ancestry cluster associated with self-reported Caucasian donors. The study aimed to test whether signatures of past pathogen exposure could be identified by cataloging public T cell receptors. The study profiled the T cell repertoires of around 700 subjects by immunosequencing and related them to cytomegalovirus serostatus. A separate validation cohort of approximately 130 different subjects was used in addition to the roughly 620-subject first cohort. To predict cytomegalovirus infection status, the study combined high-throughput TCR immunosequencing, statistical association of individual TCRs with disease status, and machine learning. To study patterns of TCR occurrence, a later analysis re-analyzed previously published TCR beta repertoires from 666 donors and added high-resolution HLA genotyping. Rather than drawing on any new phenotypic data, the later analysis identified candidate immune exposures from TCR beta sequences and the way those sequences occurred across donors. An earlier analysis of nearly 600 of the donors applied high-throughput TCR beta sequencing to assess whether each TCR beta V gene segment acted as functional or pseudogenic. Donor age, sex, ethnicity and CMV serostatus were compiled together with the repertoire data. Genome-wide SNP genotypes for about 65% of the 666 donors were used in a later genetic analysis, which treated that subset as a discovery cohort. Every repertoire in the discovery cohort had been generated on one and the same sequencing platform. Both class I and class II loci were covered by HLA typing, at four-digit resolution. Typing coverage differed by locus: A, B, C, DRB1 and DQB1 were typed in about 620-630 donors, DQA1 in around 500, DPA1 in roughly 590, and DPB1 in just under 490. Four to six DR-DQ haplotypes were handled as single units for association and clustering because linkage in the cohort was strong. On average, around 240,000 unique TCR beta nucleotide sequences were sequenced per donor among a few hundred genotyped donors of the cohort, with about 17% of those sequences being non-productive.

The CDR3 runs 14 amino acids, cysteine and phenylalanine included. Kept here is only the CDR3 DNA, which spans 42 bases and is read in frame from base 1. Based on the germline V gene, the CDR1 and CDR2 sequences are MDHEN and SYDVKM. V loses 6 bases at its end and J loses 1 base; junction bases beyond the gene matches: 5. General conclusions and limits of the study: In a later genetic analysis, a missense DCLRE1C variant was associated with V-gene and J-gene trimming of TCR beta chains, and the association was replicated in an independent cohort. It was suggested by the authors that the approach could potentially be generalized to other disease states and immunological phenotypes. Compared with equally common non-associated chains, HLA-associated TCR beta chains in a later analysis were more clonally expanded and had lower generation probabilities. According to a later analysis, most CMV-associated TCR beta chains appeared to be HLA-restricted, and the HLA associations seemed to be driven largely by CMV exposure. A later genetic analysis reported fewer N-insertions in productive TCRs among donors in an Asian-associated ancestry cluster than the roughly 670-donor mean. Specific HLA alleles were associated with about 17,000 TCR beta sequences at a false discovery rate of 0.05 in a later analysis. Because counts were too low, approximately 15 rarely observed V segments, including chromosome 9 orphons, were excluded from the earlier analysis of roughly 580 of the donors. In this cohort, only TCR beta chains were sequenced, and detectable features were limited by the absence of alpha or paired-chain data. In both the original and validation cohorts, the classifier was reported to diagnose cytomegalovirus status with high specificity and sensitivity. Three of the identified cytomegalovirus-associated TCR beta chains were confirmed in vitro to be specific for cytomegalovirus antigens. When HLA alleles, especially DR and DQ, strongly co-occurred, TCR associations were difficult to assign to individual alleles. The presence/absence analyses assumed that sequencing depth was roughly uniform across donors, and that assumption may not be true. The study listed 150 to 200 TCR beta chains as associated with cytomegalovirus. Most TCR sequences were observed very rarely across donors, whereas some public TCRs were present in many individuals. A group of highly shared sequence variants was considered likely to be a technical artifact of the sequencing pipeline. A further reported finding was that TCR beta sequences accurately predicted the HLA-A and HLA-B alleles for most subjects in the first cohort. Because some donors lacked HLA typing at each locus, the association tests relied only on the typed subset. A later analysis reported that several top co-occurrence clusters appeared linked to parvovirus B19, influenza, CMV and Epstein-Barr virus. Because the 87-base-pair reads could not distinguish some IMGT-functional V segments, including TRBV6-2 and TRBV6-3, those segments were excluded. CMV serostatus was the only immune exposure information available for the cohort. In an earlier analysis of about 600 of the donors, most TCR beta V segments appeared in productive rearrangements about 87% or about 30% of the time, broadly matching IMGT annotations. In a later analysis, the rate of TCR association differed among HLA loci, with DRB1 alleles having the most associated TCRs and HLA-C alleles having the fewest. Correlated functional status among segregating V segments might reflect linkage disequilibrium, but an unknown experimental factor could not be ruled out.

Remarks on this clone: The target of this receptor is not known. Within one base of it there is no much larger clone, and no base qualities were kept.

The cohort was made up of roughly 670 healthy bone marrow donors. At the time of sampling, all cohort members were nominally healthy, though unrecorded immune exposures were likely present. The donor tested CMV seronegative, placing the donor among the 350 or so seronegative members of the cohort. Each donor provided a peripheral blood sample, and peripheral blood mononuclear cells were used for TCR beta sequencing. Genomic DNA was extracted from the blood cell samples with the Qiagen DNeasy Blood Extraction Kit. The method behind the library was the immunoSEQ multiplex PCR assay. For the multiplex PCR, a mixture combining 60 forward primers for TCR Vbeta segments and 13 reverse primers for TCR Jbeta segments was used. Amplification of the CDR3 region of rearranged TCR beta genes was performed with a multiplex PCR assay on genomic DNA. On the Illumina HiSeq System, the amplified TCR beta libraries were sequenced as 87-base-pair reads. On the authors' methods: In a later analysis, some 80 million unique TCR beta chains were counted across the 690 or so repertoires, and some 10 million of these chains were shared by at least two donors. To remove PCR and sequencing errors, raw reads were error-corrected and collapsed into unique sequences using a nearest-neighbor algorithm that merged closely related sequences. CDR3 sequences were aligned to IMGT reference sequences to assign V, D and J gene segments. For a sequence to be retained, at least a six-nucleotide match to both a V gene segment and a J gene segment was required. Rearrangements were classified as productive when the CDR3 lacked stop codons and remained in frame with V and J, and all other rearrangements were classified as non-productive. Following IMGT convention, CDR3 was defined as the stretch from the second conserved V-encoded cysteine up to the conserved J-encoded phenylalanine. In an earlier analysis of roughly 580 of the donors, sequences lacking an unambiguous match to a single V gene segment were excluded. An earlier analysis of almost 600 of the donors classified V segments as functional when productive rearrangements were above 56.7% and as segregating when the standard deviation between donors was above 5%. A statistical classification framework was built to diagnose cytomegalovirus status from the catalog of TCR beta chain sequences. In a later analysis, V and J genes were assigned by comparing TCR nucleotide sequences against IMGT/GENE-DB human TR gene sequences. In a later analysis, CDR3 sequences and most-parsimonious VDJ recombination scenarios were assigned using the TCRdist pipeline. In a later analysis, each TCR beta chain was defined by its CDR3 amino acid sequence together with its V-gene family, and reads without a unique V-gene family were excluded. In a later analysis, nearly 600 highly shared, low-generation-probability nucleotide sequences were removed to address suspected cross-contamination and a sequencing artifact. For each public chain, a later analysis derived a clonal expansion index from normalized ranks of inferred template counts within each repertoire. In a later analysis, generation probabilities were computed with a VDJ recombination model fitted to out-of-frame rearrangements, and the resulting probabilities were checked against IGoR. A later analysis scored TCR-TCR, TCR-HLA and TCR-CMV co-occurrence with hypergeometric tests, applying a repertoire-size bias correction to TCR pairs. False discovery rates were estimated in a later analysis by permuting HLA or CMV assignments 20 times. In a later analysis, co-occurring TCRs were grouped using DBSCAN, and TCRdist sequence similarity was added for clustering within HLA-allele-positive subsets. Repertoires with fewer than 30,000 or more than 120,000 public chains, plus five repertoires with anomalous nucleotide sharing, were excluded from co-occurrence clustering. In TCRdb, the immuneACCESS table is reduced to in-frame sequences with V and J assigned. These tables do not hold every clone; where another copy was compared, an unresolved V gene accounts for under half, and the others remain unexplained. V, J and clone size reflect that table, while D and trimming were determined from the DNA. A total of some 190,000 clones appear in this sample, about four fifths of them only once. Jointly, the top ten make up less than 3.5% of the sample.

This receptor chain uses TRBV28 and TRBJ1-2, with 7 middle bases fitting TRBD1. What was sequenced was PBMCs. This receptor was identified in a female donor in good health and CMV-seronegative. DNA sequence: TGTGCCAGCAGGGCCAGGGGGGATAACTATGGCTACACCTTC. It specifies CASRARGDNYGYTF.